This T cell receptor (beta chain) was identified in a study of shared clonotypes between healthy human individuals. The CDR3 totals 16 residues. The data were produced by immunoSEQ multiplex PCR, yet TCRdb's version contains in-frame clones alone and is incomplete. This sample has hundreds of thousands of clones; more than 75% occur once, and the top ten carry about 12%. The sequence derives from a woman in her 40s in good health. Some clones in this sample may be carry-over from other donors' samples. Specimen: PBMCs. The chain has TRBV21-1 and TRBJ2-1. TRBV21-1 is recorded as a pseudogene. The CDR3 coding sequence is TGTGCCAGCAGCCGCTGGGGAACTTGCTCCTACAATGAGCAGTTCTTC. Translation: CASSRWGTCSYNEQFF.